The source of this TCR beta chain is a study of T cells in Graves' hyperthyroidism and ophthalmopathy. Study-level points and caveats: A model built on 13 V-J features separated ophthalmopathy from stable hyperthyroidism.

This clonotype was counted many times. What it binds is not known. Regions amplified from RNA transcripts were the TCR beta CDR3 regions. Carried out on the TCR CDR3, a first-round RT-PCR used the HTBI primer set. TCRdb re-derived calls from the multiplex PCR reads in MiXCR, one entry per CDR3 protein. Found here are 250,000 to 400,000 distinct CDR3 sequences, roughly 13% of them singletons; the top ten hold 34%. The CDR3 is 13 residues long. CDR1 and CDR2 (germline): SQVTM, ANQGSEA. V gave up 4 bases and J gave up 3 bases, with 12 bases separating them. This receptor was identified in a woman in her thirties or forties with Graves' ophthalmopathy. The chain uses TRBV29-1 and TRBJ1-2; maybe TRBD1 (6 bases). Input material: blood. CDR3 nucleotides: TGCAGCGTTGGACAGGACATCTACTATGGCTACACCTTC. As protein: CSVGQDIYYGYTF.